The rows below give T cell receptor beta chains drawn from one sample of a study of Graves' ophthalmopathy and Graves' hyperthyroidism. TCRdb analysed the multiplex PCR reads with MiXCR anew, one entry per CDR3 protein. The table has about 370,000 distinct CDR3 sequences, approximately 20% seen once. Sequenced material: peripheral blood. The source is a woman under 30 with Graves' ophthalmopathy. The CDR3 runs from the conserved cysteine through the conserved F or W. Fields, in order: V gene, J gene, D gene, clone size, CDR3 protein, CDR3 DNA. The D gene is left open where the match is weak. Size is stated for part of the rows, as once, few or many counts, or as a class when the clone is expanded.

V: TRBV12-3/TRBV12-4
J: TRBJ2-2
D: -
size: many
CDR3: CASSLVPTNTGELFF
DNA: TGTGCCAGCAGTTTGGTCCCAACGAACACCGGGGAGCTGTTTTTT

V: TRBV28
J: TRBJ2-3
D: -
size: -
CDR3: CASSFTLGLTQYF
DNA: TGTGCCAGCAGTTTTACGCTAGGGTTAACGCAGTATTTT

V: TRBV28
J: TRBJ1-1
D: -
size: -
CDR3: CASSFAGQGRRNTEAFF
DNA: TGTGCCAGCAGTTTCGCCGGCCAGGGCAGACGGAACACTGAAGCTTTCTTT

V: TRBV14
J: TRBJ2-7
D: -
size: many
CDR3: CASSQDSWSGGEQYF
DNA: TGTGCCAGCAGCCAAGATTCTTGGTCAGGTGGCGAGCAGTACTTC

V: TRBV6-2/TRBV6-3
J: TRBJ2-5
D: -
size: -
CDR3: CASSPPGVETQYF
DNA: TGTGCCAGCAGCCCCCCCGGAGTAGAGACCCAGTACTTC

V: TRBV6-4
J: TRBJ2-2
D: TRBD2
size: many
CDR3: CASSPAGETGELFF
DNA: TGTGCCAGCAGTCCAGCGGGGGAGACCGGGGAGCTGTTTTTT

V: TRBV7-3
J: TRBJ2-2
D: TRBD2
size: many
CDR3: CASSLRGLAGSANTGELFF
DNA: TGTGCCAGCAGCTTACGAGGACTAGCGGGGTCCGCGAACACCGGGGAGCTGTTTTTT

V: TRBV7-2
J: TRBJ2-7
D: -
size: -
CDR3: CASSSTGTLTYEQYF
DNA: TGTGCCAGCAGCTCAACCGGGACACTAACCTACGAGCAGTACTTC

V: TRBV12-3/TRBV12-4
J: TRBJ1-2
D: TRBD1
size: few
CDR3: CASSETGIGYGYTF
DNA: TGTGCCAGCAGTGAGACAGGGATCGGCTATGGCTACACCTTC

V: TRBV6-5
J: TRBJ2-7
D: -
size: many
CDR3: CASRGDSAYEQYF
DNA: TGTGCCAGCAGGGGTGACAGCGCCTACGAGCAGTACTTC

V: TRBV12-3/TRBV12-4
J: TRBJ2-3
D: -
size: many
CDR3: CASSLSGVSTDTQYF
DNA: TGTGCCAGCAGTTTGTCGGGAGTGAGCACAGATACGCAGTATTTT

V: TRBV4-1
J: TRBJ2-7
D: TRBD2
size: many
CDR3: CASSQALAGKYEQYF
DNA: TGCGCCAGCAGCCAAGCTCTAGCGGGGAAGTACGAGCAGTACTTC

V: TRBV5-6
J: TRBJ2-7
D: -
size: -
CDR3: CASTHRGGGAKSYEQYF
DNA: TGTGCCAGCACCCATCGCGGTGGGGGCGCAAAGTCCTACGAGCAGTACTTC

V: TRBV4-1
J: TRBJ1-2
D: TRBD1
size: many
CDR3: CASSQVQGVLLNGYTF
DNA: TGCGCCAGCAGCCAAGTTCAGGGGGTTTTATTAAATGGCTACACCTTC

V: TRBV5-6
J: TRBJ2-5
D: TRBD2
size: many
CDR3: CASSSTGTSGRGETQYF
DNA: TGTGCCAGCAGCTCGACTGGGACTAGCGGGAGGGGGGAGACCCAGTACTTC

V: TRBV4-1
J: TRBJ2-4
D: -
size: many
CDR3: CASSQDKGDKNIQYF
DNA: TGCGCCAGCAGCCAAGATAAGGGGGACAAAAACATTCAGTACTTC

V: TRBV28
J: TRBJ1-6
D: -
size: -
CDR3: CASTLGDSPLHF
DNA: TGTGCCAGCACTCTGGGAGATTCACCCCTCCACTTT

V: TRBV25-1
J: TRBJ2-7
D: -
size: many
CDR3: CASSDGSGGPYEQYF
DNA: TGTGCCAGCAGTGATGGGAGCGGAGGGCCCTACGAGCAGTACTTC

V: TRBV6-5
J: TRBJ2-5
D: TRBD2
size: once
CDR3: CASSYRSGLAGVHETQYF
DNA: TGTGCCAGCAGTTACAGGTCGGGACTAGCGGGAGTTCACGAGACCCAGTACTTC

V: TRBV3-1
J: TRBJ1-1
D: -
size: many
CDR3: CASSHLPGGSGTEAFF
DNA: TGTGCCAGCAGCCATCTCCCGGGGGGCTCGGGCACTGAAGCTTTCTTT

V: TRBV6-2/TRBV6-3
J: TRBJ2-7
D: -
size: -
CDR3: CASSPYVGPHSYEQYF
DNA: TGTGCCAGCAGTCCTTACGTGGGACCACACTCCTACGAGCAGTACTTC